Detailed here is one T cell receptor beta chain. No antigen is known for it. Germline CDR1 LNHDA, CDR2 SQIVND (reference sequence). Trimming pared 6 bases from V and 0 bases from J, leaving 8 bases between. This CDR3 region has 13 residues. TCRdb reprocessed the reads with MiXCR, giving one entry per CDR3 protein. The repertoire holds about 770,000 distinct CDR3 sequences, with roughly 28% as singletons. The source of the sample is a study of T cell repertoires in cytomegalovirus infection. Study-wide context: Recently described HLA-C-restricted plus well-studied HLA-B-restricted CMV epitopes were used. TCR beta signatures that were public indicated CMV infection and matching HLA type. Study outcomes and limitations: Clonotypes of TCR beta that were HLA-C-restricted and CMV-specific dominated the ex vivo response.

The sequence derives from a human donor in good health (CMV status not recorded). Some clones in this sample may be carry-over from other donors' samples. The material sequenced was cultured CD8+ T cells from PBMCs, taken from culture after CMV antigen stimulation. This chain links TRBV19 with TRBJ1-1; D is ambiguous. The CDR3 spells CASRAHMNTEAFF. In DNA, the CDR3 is TGTGCCAGTAGGGCCCACATGAACACTGAAGCTTTCTTT.